These 20 T cell receptor beta chains originate from one sample sequenced in a study of blood T cell repertoires in COVID-19. Using immunoSEQ multiplex PCR, the repertoire was profiled, and TCRdb retains in-frame clones only, with some absent. The data hold around 140,000 clones, with roughly 86% observed a single time. Specimen: PBMCs or T cells enriched from blood (not recorded which). These receptors were obtained from a woman aged 45-65 years with acute COVID-19.

The chain employs TRBV4-2 and TRBJ2-7; TRBD2 matches at 11 bases. Unmatched junction bases numbered 4, after V lost 1 base and J lost 5 bases. This CDR3 spans 15 amino acids. Germline loops: CDR1 LGHNA, CDR2 YNFKEQ. This CDR3 reads CASSQVAGGRHEQYF. The CDR3 DNA sequence: TGTGCCAGCAGCCAAGTAGCGGGAGGGAGGCACGAGCAGTACTTC.

The V and J genes are TRBV6-5 and TRBJ2-7; 7 nucleotides line up with TRBD1. In germline, CDR1 is MNHEY, CDR2 SVGAGI. The junction had 12 bases not matched to a gene; V was cut back by 4 bases and J by 3 bases. This CDR3 is built from 16 residues. CDR3 in amino acids: CASSSGTAWDSYEQYF. The CDR3 DNA reads as TGTGCCAGCAGTTCCGGGACAGCCTGGGATAGCTACGAGCAGTACTTC.

The chain employs TRBV7-8 and TRBJ1-3, with no clear D. The length of the CDR3 is 14 residues. V dropped 2 bases and J dropped 0 bases, with 5 bases sitting between them. In germline, CDR1 is SGHVS, CDR2 FQNEAQ. This CDR3 is CASSLWSSGNTIYF. The DNA of the CDR3 is TGTGCCAGCAGCTTATGGAGCTCTGGAAACACCATATATTTT.

The V gene is TRBV19, the J gene TRBJ1-2; TRBD1 matches at 7 bases. The germline V gene has CDR1 LNHDA and CDR2 SQIVND (reference sequence). J gave up 8 bases and V 2 bases, and 11 bases lay outside the gene matches. CDR3 length equals 15 residues. CDR3 nucleotides: TGTGCCAGTAGTATAACAGGGGTCCCTTCCAGGGGCTACACCTTC. It yields the protein CASSITGVPSRGYTF.

This clone has a handful of counts. The J gene is TRBJ1-2, the V gene TRBV6-5; 7 nucleotides line up with TRBD1. Trimming removed 3 bases from V and 7 bases from J; junction bases left unmatched: 14. The germline CDR1 and CDR2 sequences are MNHEY and SVGAGI. This CDR3 is built from 16 residues. The CDR3 DNA reads as TGTGCCAGCAGTTATTCGGACAGGCTCAGAGGGGGTGGCTACACCTTC. Protein sequence: CASSYSDRLRGGGYTF.

The chain joins TRBV19 to TRBJ2-3; 8 nucleotides agree with TRBD1. The J segment lost 5 bases and the V segment lost 5 bases, leaving 12 bases of the junction unmatched. Germline V gives CDR1 LNHDA, CDR2 SQIVND (reference sequence). The CDR3 length is 16 residues. In nucleotides, the CDR3 is TGTGCCAGTAGTGACGTCCAGGGGGCGCAAAGAGATACGCAGTATTTT. This gives the protein CASSDVQGAQRDTQYF. The full variable domain, rest sourced from reference TRBV19 and TRBJ2-3, is DGGITQSPKYLFRKEGQNVTLSCEQNLNHDAMYWYRQDPGQGLRLIYYSQIVNDFQKGDIAEGYSVSREKKESFPLTVTSAQKNPTAFYLCASSDVQGAQRDTQYFGPGTRLTVL.

The rearrangement links TRBV5-1 to TRBJ2-7; D is perhaps TRBD2 (5 bases). With 4 bases removed from V and 0 bases from J, the gap between germline ends came to 14 bases. The CDR3 length is 15 residues. Germline V lookup: CDR1 SGHRS, CDR2 YFSETQ. The CDR3 protein is CASSGGLGSSYEQYF. The CDR3 DNA reads TGCGCCAGCAGCGGAGGACTGGGGAGCTCCTACGAGCAGTACTTC.

In this sample, this clone turned up once. The genes are TRBV12-3 or TRBV12-4 and TRBJ1-6, with a weak D call TRBD1 (5 bases). The length of the CDR3 is 13 residues. Trimming left V 9 bases short and J 8 bases short, with 14 bases between. The CDR3 here is CASSRDSYSPLHF. CDR3 in DNA: TGTGCCAGTTCTAGGGACTCTTATTCACCCCTCCACTTT.

The chain has TRBV18 and TRBJ1-1; D not certain. Germline assignment: CDR1 KGHSH and CDR2 LQKENI. V dropped 6 bases and J dropped 1 base, with 12 bases sitting between them. The CDR3 contains 14 residues. CDR3 sequence (DNA): TGTGCCAGCTCCGCCGGGGATTCGAACACTGAAGCTTTCTTT. It codes for CASSAGDSNTEAFF. Supplemented by reference TRBV18 and TRBJ1-1, the full variable domain reads NAGVMQNPRHLVRRRGQEARLRCSPMKGHSHVYWYRQLPEEGLKFMVYLQKENIIDESGMPKERFSAEFPKEGPSILRIQQVVRGDSAAYFCASSAGDSNTEAFFGQGTRLTVV.

The gene calls are TRBV10-3 and TRBJ2-1; tentatively, D is TRBD2 (5 bases). The CDR3 is 17 amino acids. V lost 2 bases and J 0 bases, leaving 14 bases between the germline ends. Per germline, CDR1 ENHRY and CDR2 SYGVKD. CDR3 sequence (DNA): TGTGCCATCAGTGAGAGAAATGCGGGTAGCTCCTACAATGAGCAGTTCTTC. Protein sequence: CAISERNAGSSYNEQFF.

This clone has a handful of counts. This rearrangement joins TRBV6-2 or TRBV6-3 to TRBJ2-5, with 14 bases matching TRBD2. Germline CDR1 is MNHEY and CDR2 is SVGEGT. There are 16 residues in the CDR3. J was trimmed by 5 bases and V by 6 bases; bases with no gene match: 8. This CDR3 is CASSLGTSGSWETQYF. Here the CDR3 DNA reads TGTGCCAGCAGCCTCGGGACTAGCGGGAGTTGGGAGACCCAGTACTTC.

This chain joins TRBV19 and TRBJ1-1; D unclear. V was pared by 5 bases and J by 1 base, with 14 bases between. Germline assignment: CDR1 LNHDA and CDR2 SQIVND (reference sequence). This CDR3 has 15 amino acids. CDR3 nucleotides: TGTGCCAGTAGTGGAAGGGCCCGGGGGAACACTGAAGCTTTCTTT. The encoded protein is CASSGRARGNTEAFF. Together with reference TRBV19 and TRBJ1-1, the CDR3 gives the full variable domain: DGGITQSPKYLFRKEGQNVTLSCEQNLNHDAMYWYRQDPGQGLRLIYYSQIVNDFQKGDIAEGYSVSREKKESFPLTVTSAQKNPTAFYLCASSGRARGNTEAFFGQGTRLTVV.

V gene TRBV2 combines with J gene TRBJ2-3; possible D gene TRBD1, 6 bases. Between the trimmed V and J ends, which lost 8 bases and 2 bases, there was a span of 23 bases. CDR3 length: 17 residues. The germline CDR1 and CDR2 sequences are SNHLY and FYNNEI. The CDR3 DNA sequence: TGTGCCAGCCGAACCGGCAATACAGGGCCCACCACAGATACGCAGTATTTT. It yields the protein CASRTGNTGPTTDTQYF.

This clone was seen a few times. V gene TRBV7-2 combines with J gene TRBJ2-1; 8 positions match TRBD2. V was clipped by 2 bases and J by 6 bases; unmatched bases: 3. The CDR3 length is 14 residues. Germline V gene sequence: CDR1 SGHTA, CDR2 FQGNSA. This CDR3 reads CASSLSLAGNEQFF. DNA for the CDR3: TGTGCCAGCAGCTTAAGTCTAGCGGGCAATGAGCAGTTCTTC.

The chain joins TRBV27 to TRBJ2-1; maybe TRBD2 (5 bases). The length of the CDR3 is 14 residues. Germline-derived CDR1 and CDR2 are MNHEY and SMNVEV (reference sequence). Trimming took 4 bases from V and 8 from J, leaving 15 bases between them. CDR3 region: CASSSTDGMDEQFF. The CDR3 nucleotides are TGTGCCAGCAGTTCAACGGACGGGATGGATGAGCAGTTCTTC.

The J gene is TRBJ2-1, the V gene TRBV6-5, with 7 positions matching TRBD1. The germline CDR1 and CDR2 sequences are MNHEY and SVGAGI. The CDR3 is 14 residues long. With V trimmed by 7 bases and J by 3 bases, 6 bases remained unmatched. CDR3 protein: CASTQGTVYNEQFF. In DNA, the CDR3 is TGTGCCAGCACCCAGGGGACAGTCTACAATGAGCAGTTCTTC.

The rearrangement links TRBV7-3 to TRBJ2-5; no definite D call. V was clipped by 2 bases and J by 2 bases, with 6 bases between them. The CDR3 is 13 amino acids. In germline, CDR1 is SGHTA, CDR2 FQGTGA. CDR3 coding DNA: TGTGCCAGCAGCTTAGGGCAGCAAGAGACCCAGTACTTC. This translates into CASSLGQQETQYF.

The rearrangement links TRBV4-3 to TRBJ1-5; maybe TRBD1 (6 bases). Germline V gene data show CDR1 as LGHNA and CDR2 as YSLEER. V was clipped by 0 bases and J by 2 bases, with 11 bases between them. There are 16 residues in the CDR3. The CDR3 coding sequence is TGCGCCAGCAGCCAAGATGCAGGGGCGGGCAATCAGCCCCAGCATTTT. Translated: CASSQDAGAGNQPQHF.

The chain has TRBV24-1 and TRBJ2-1; D ambiguous. Germline lookup yields CDR1 KGHDR and CDR2 SFDVKD. The CDR3 is 14 amino acids. Trimming removed 1 base from V and 2 bases from J, with 5 bases in between. CDR3 residues: CATSDFPAYNEQFF. The CDR3 bases are TGTGCCACCAGTGATTTCCCAGCCTACAATGAGCAGTTCTTC.

Note on this clone: Relative to the germline gene, one junction end is altered; a read error may explain this. The chain combines TRBV25-1 with TRBJ1-1, with a possible D match to TRBD1 (5 bases). The germline V gene has CDR1 MGHDK and CDR2 SYGVNS. There are 8 residues in the CDR3. CDR3 nucleotides: TGCAGGGAAACTGAAGCTTTCTTT. The encoded protein is CRETEAFF.